Below, 17 T cell receptor beta chains from the same sample are listed, as sequenced in a study of cytomegalovirus exposure and HLA in healthy donors. TCRdb keeps only in-frame clones here, not all; method: immunoSEQ multiplex PCR. In the table there are a few hundred thousand clones, around 90% of which are singletons. Sequencing was performed on PBMCs. Receptors originate from a man aged 25 to 40 in good health and CMV-seronegative.

The genes are TRBV27 and TRBJ1-1; possibly TRBD1 for D (5 bases). Trimming pared 2 bases from V and 0 bases from J, leaving 10 bases between. The length of the CDR3 is 15 residues. Germline CDR1 reads MNHEY; CDR2 reads SMNVEV (reference sequence). This CDR3 reads CASSLQTDMNTEAFF. CDR3 DNA sequence: TGTGCCAGCAGTTTACAGACAGACATGAACACTGAAGCTTTCTTT.

The chain carries TRBV11-3 and TRBJ1-2; TRBD1 might be the D (5 bases). This CDR3 spans 14 amino acids. Trimming removed 4 bases from V and 6 bases from J, with 15 bases in between. The germline gives CDR1 SGHNT, CDR2 YENEEA. The CDR3 region is CASSSRRGCDGYTF. CDR3 DNA sequence: TGTGCCAGCAGCTCTAGGCGGGGGTGCGATGGCTACACCTTC.

CDR3 bases: TGTGCCAGCAGCGAATATTCCGCCGGGACAGGGAACTCACCCCTCCACTTT. Residues: CASSEYSAGTGNSPLHF. The chain is built from TRBV9 and TRBJ1-6; 9 positions agree with TRBD1. CDR1 and CDR2 from the germline V gene are SGDLS and YYNGEE. There are 17 residues in the CDR3. V lost 3 bases, J lost 10 bases, and 14 bases stayed unmatched. The variable domain in full, completed from reference TRBV9 and TRBJ1-6, reads DSGVTQTPKHLITATGQRVTLRCSPRSGDLSVYWYQQSLDQGLQFLIQYYNGEERAKGNILERFSAQQFPDLHSELNLSSLELGDSALYFCASSEYSAGTGNSPLHFGNGTRLTVT.

This rearrangement joins TRBV6-1 to TRBJ1-5; tentatively, D is TRBD1 (6 bases). Germline-derived CDR1 and CDR2 are MNHNS and SASEGT. The V gene lost 7 bases and the J gene lost 6 bases, with 28 bases spanning the gap. There are 18 residues in the CDR3. CDR3 residues: CASNERRQGFSLSQPQHF. The CDR3 DNA sequence: TGTGCCAGCAATGAGAGGAGGCAGGGGTTTTCTTTAAGTCAGCCCCAGCATTTT.

The chain is built from TRBV5-4 and TRBJ2-7, with TRBD2 as a possible D gene (6 bases). This CDR3 has 15 amino acids. The germline gives CDR1 SGHNT, CDR2 YYREEE (reference sequence). V was pared by 6 bases and J by 2 bases, with 18 bases between. DNA of the CDR3: TGTGCCAGCAAGGAGGGAGCCGGTAGTGCCTACGAGCAGTACTTC. This encodes CASKEGAGSAYEQYF.

The V call is TRBV2, the J call TRBJ1-6, with 7 nucleotides matching TRBD1. CDR1 and CDR2 (germline): SNHLY, FYNNEI. The junction had 6 bases not matched to a gene; V was cut back by 7 bases and J by 3 bases. The CDR3 consists of 15 residues. Written as DNA, the CDR3 is TGTGCCAGCAATCTCCGGGACAGCTATAATTCACCCCTCCACTTT. Protein: CASNLRDSYNSPLHF.

V usage is TRBV30 and J usage is TRBJ1-1, with D unclear. Per germline, CDR1 GTSNPN and CDR2 SVGIG (reference sequence). Deletions cut 4 bases from V and 5 bases from J, with 11 bases between. The CDR3 has 12 amino acids. This chain's CDR3 is CAWKWTGTEAFF. CDR3 nucleotides: TGTGCCTGGAAGTGGACGGGAACTGAAGCTTTCTTT.

The CDR3 DNA reads as TGTGCCAGTACCAGATCCGGGGGGGGCAGGAGGACTGAAGCTTTCTTT. This translates into CASTRSGGGRRTEAFF. This chain joins TRBV19 and TRBJ1-1; D may be TRBD1 (6 bases). V shed 7 bases and J shed 5 bases, with 23 bases lying between them. The CDR3 runs 16 residues. Germline loops: CDR1 LNHDA, CDR2 SQIVND (reference sequence). The full variable domain, with the rest looked up from reference TRBV19 and TRBJ1-1, is DGGITQSPKYLFRKEGQNVTLSCEQNLNHDAMYWYRQDPGQGLRLIYYSQIVNDFQKGDIAEGYSVSREKKESFPLTVTSAQKNPTAFYLCASTRSGGGRRTEAFFGQGTRLTVV.

The chain couples TRBV4-1 to TRBJ1-2; D is possibly TRBD1 (6 bases). Germline assignment: CDR1 MGHRA and CDR2 YSYEKL. This CDR3 has 15 residues. V lost 3 bases, J lost 7 bases, and 18 bases lay in between. The DNA for the CDR3 is TGCGCCAGCAGCCACCCCGGGACAAAGGCGGGTGGCTACACCTTC. This codes for CASSHPGTKAGGYTF.

The chain combines TRBV5-1 with TRBJ2-3, with 10 bases matching TRBD1. The V gene's germline CDR1 is SGHRS and CDR2 YFSETQ. V trimming: 4 bases; J trimming: 6 bases; junction bases outside the gene matches: 5. CDR3 length equals 14 residues. CDR3 loop: CASSHGQGVDTQYF. Here the CDR3 DNA reads TGCGCCAGCAGCCATGGACAGGGGGTGGATACGCAGTATTTT.

The V call is TRBV7-9, the J call TRBJ2-2; possibly TRBD1 for D (5 bases). From germline, CDR1 is SEHNR and CDR2 FQNEAQ (reference sequence). Trimming took 6 bases from V and 5 from J, leaving 10 bases between them. This CDR3 spans 13 amino acids. The CDR3 sequence: CASSNQGTGELFF. The CDR3 DNA is TGTGCCAGCAGTAATCAGGGAACCGGGGAGCTGTTTTTT.

CDR3 sequence (DNA): TGTGCCAGCAGTTACGGGGGGACCCGCTACACCTTC. The encoded protein is CASSYGGTRYTF. The chain joins TRBV6-5 to TRBJ1-2, with D perhaps TRBD1 (5 bases). Trimming left V 2 bases short and J 9 bases short, with 10 bases between. CDR1 is MNHEY, CDR2 SVGAGI, per germline. The CDR3 has 12 amino acids.

This sequence joins TRBV29-1 and TRBJ2-2, with a possible D match to TRBD1 (6 bases). Germline V lookup: CDR1 SQVTM, CDR2 ANQGSEA. V gave up 4 bases and J gave up 2 bases, with 11 bases separating them. CDR3 length: 14 residues. This CDR3 is CSVGGGTNTGELFF. As DNA, the CDR3 is TGCAGCGTTGGGGGTGGGACAAACACCGGGGAGCTGTTTTTT.

The chain couples TRBV6-5 to TRBJ2-3; perhaps TRBD2 as D (5 bases). V lost 6 bases, J lost 2 bases, and 12 bases lay in between. CDR1 is MNHEY and CDR2 is SVGAGI in the germline V gene. The CDR3 has 14 amino acids. The CDR3 reads CASRRGSITDTQYF. As DNA, the CDR3 is TGTGCCAGCAGGCGAGGGTCTATCACAGATACGCAGTATTTT.

This clone was observed a single time. The chain is built from TRBV27 and TRBJ1-2; D uncertain. CDR3 length: 15 amino acids. V was shortened by 2 bases and J by 0 bases, with 10 bases between the two germline ends. Germline V lookup: CDR1 MNHEY, CDR2 SMNVEV (reference sequence). CDR3 in amino acids: CASSLIGGSNYGYTF. The CDR3 nucleotides are TGTGCCAGCAGTTTAATCGGCGGGTCTAACTATGGCTACACCTTC.

This clone came up once. This sequence joins TRBV9 and TRBJ2-3; D is undetermined. Germline CDR1 and CDR2: SGDLS and YYNGEE. Trimming left V 0 bases short and J 0 bases short, with 8 bases between. CDR3 size: 15 residues. Here the CDR3 reads CASSVAKTSTDTQYF. The CDR3 nucleotides are TGTGCCAGCAGCGTAGCGAAGACTAGCACAGATACGCAGTATTTT.

The V call is TRBV27, the J call TRBJ2-1; 7 bases align to TRBD2. V shed 6 bases and J 4 bases; nucleotides not matched to a gene: 6. Looked up from germline, CDR1 is MNHEY and CDR2 is SMNVEV (reference sequence). The CDR3 has 14 residues. The CDR3 is CASRLGLQYNEQFF. Written as DNA, the CDR3 is TGTGCCAGCAGACTGGGACTACAATACAATGAGCAGTTCTTC.